This T cell receptor (beta chain) stems from a study of T-cell reconstitution after alpha-beta-depleted transplantation in children. This sample's TCRbeta library carried unique molecular identifier barcodes. TCRdb passed the PCR reads through MiXCR, listing each CDR3 protein once. The sample lists hundreds of thousands of distinct CDR3 sequences, around 16% occurring once. CDR1 is SGHRS, CDR2 YFSETQ, per germline. V lost 6 bases to trimming and J lost 5 bases; unmatched junction nucleotides: 5. This CDR3 comprises 13 residues. This clonotype showed up just a few times. The source is a human donor who donated a stem cell graft to a child with acute lymphoblastic leukemia. The sequencing used PBMCs from the stem cell graft donor, collected from the stem cell graft. V is TRBV5-1 and J is TRBJ2-7; TRBD2 aligns across 10 bases. The CDR3 loop reads CASTIAGGHEQYF. The CDR3 region has the DNA TGCGCCAGCACCATAGCGGGAGGCCACGAGCAGTACTTC.